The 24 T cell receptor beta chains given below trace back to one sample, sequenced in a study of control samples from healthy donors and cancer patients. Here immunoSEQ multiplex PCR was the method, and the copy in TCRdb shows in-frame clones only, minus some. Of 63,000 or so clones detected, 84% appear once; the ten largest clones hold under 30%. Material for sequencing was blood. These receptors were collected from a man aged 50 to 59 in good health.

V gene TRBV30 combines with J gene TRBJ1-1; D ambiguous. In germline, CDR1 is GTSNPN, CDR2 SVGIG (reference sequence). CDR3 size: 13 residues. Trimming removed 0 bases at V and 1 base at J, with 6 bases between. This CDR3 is CAWSVGRNTEAFF. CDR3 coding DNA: TGTGCCTGGAGTGTAGGCAGGAACACTGAAGCTTTCTTT.

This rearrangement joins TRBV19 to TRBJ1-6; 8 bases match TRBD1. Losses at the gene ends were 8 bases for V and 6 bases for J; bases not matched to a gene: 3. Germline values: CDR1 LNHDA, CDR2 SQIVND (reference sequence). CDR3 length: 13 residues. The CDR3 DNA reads TGTGCCAGTGCCGGGACAGGTAATTCACCCCTCCACTTT. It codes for CASAGTGNSPLHF.

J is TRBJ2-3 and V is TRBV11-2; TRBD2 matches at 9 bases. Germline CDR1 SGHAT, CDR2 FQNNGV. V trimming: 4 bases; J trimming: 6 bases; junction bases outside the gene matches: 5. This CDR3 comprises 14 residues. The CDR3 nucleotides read TGTGCCAGCAGCTACCTAGCGGGGCGGGATACGCAGTATTTT. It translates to CASSYLAGRDTQYF.

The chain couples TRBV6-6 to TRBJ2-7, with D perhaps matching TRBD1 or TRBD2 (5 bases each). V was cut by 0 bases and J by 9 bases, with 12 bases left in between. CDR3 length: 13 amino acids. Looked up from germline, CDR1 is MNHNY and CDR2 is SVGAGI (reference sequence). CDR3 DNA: TGTGCCAGCAGTTACTCCGAGGGGCTGGGGCAGTACTTC. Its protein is CASSYSEGLGQYF.

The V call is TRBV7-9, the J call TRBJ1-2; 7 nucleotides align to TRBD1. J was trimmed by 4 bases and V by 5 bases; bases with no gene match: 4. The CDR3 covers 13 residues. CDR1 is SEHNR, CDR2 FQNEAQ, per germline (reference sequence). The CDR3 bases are TGTGCCAGCAGCCGACAGGGAAGCTATGGCTACACCTTC. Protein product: CASSRQGSYGYTF. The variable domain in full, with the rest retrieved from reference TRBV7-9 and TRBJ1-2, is DTGVSQNPRHKITKRGQNVTFRCDPISEHNRLYWYRQTLGQGPEFLTYFQNEAQLEKSRLLSDRFSAERPKGSFSTLEIQRTEQGDSAMYLCASSRQGSYGYTFGSGTRLTVV.

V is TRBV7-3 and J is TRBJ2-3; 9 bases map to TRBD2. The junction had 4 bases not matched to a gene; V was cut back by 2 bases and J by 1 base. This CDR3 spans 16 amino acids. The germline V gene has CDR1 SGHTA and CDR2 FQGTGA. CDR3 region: CASSLLGGRGTDTQYF. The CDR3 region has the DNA TGTGCCAGCAGCTTACTGGGCGGGAGGGGCACAGATACGCAGTATTTT. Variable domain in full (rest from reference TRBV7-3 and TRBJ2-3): GAGVSQTPSNKVTEKGKYVELRCDPISGHTALYWYRQSLGQGPEFLIYFQGTGAADDSGLPNDRFFAVRPEGSVSTLKIQRTERGDSAVYLCASSLLGGRGTDTQYFGPGTRLTVL.

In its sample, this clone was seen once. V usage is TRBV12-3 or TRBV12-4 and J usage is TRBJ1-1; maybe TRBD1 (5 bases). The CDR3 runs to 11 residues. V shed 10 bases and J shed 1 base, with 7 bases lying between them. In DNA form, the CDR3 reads TGTGCCAACAGGAGGAACACTGAAGCTTTCTTT. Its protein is CANRRNTEAFF.

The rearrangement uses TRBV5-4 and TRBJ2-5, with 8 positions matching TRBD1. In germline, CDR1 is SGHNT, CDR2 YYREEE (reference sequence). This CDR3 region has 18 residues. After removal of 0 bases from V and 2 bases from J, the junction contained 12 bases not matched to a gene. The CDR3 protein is CASSLGPRGRMRQETQYF. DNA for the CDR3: TGTGCCAGCAGCTTGGGACCCAGGGGGCGCATGAGGCAAGAGACCCAGTACTTC. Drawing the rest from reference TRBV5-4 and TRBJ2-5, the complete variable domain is ETGVTQSPTHLIKTRGQQVTLRCSSQSGHNTVSWYQQALGQGPQFIFQYYREEENGRGNFPPRFSGLQFPNYSSELNVNALELDDSALYLCASSLGPRGRMRQETQYFGPGTRLLVL.

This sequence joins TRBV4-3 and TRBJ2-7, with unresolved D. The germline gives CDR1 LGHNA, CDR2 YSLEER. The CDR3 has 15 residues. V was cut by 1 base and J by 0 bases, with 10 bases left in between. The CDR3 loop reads CASSQGWDSSYEQYF. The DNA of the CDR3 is TGCGCCAGCAGCCAAGGTTGGGATAGCTCCTACGAGCAGTACTTC.

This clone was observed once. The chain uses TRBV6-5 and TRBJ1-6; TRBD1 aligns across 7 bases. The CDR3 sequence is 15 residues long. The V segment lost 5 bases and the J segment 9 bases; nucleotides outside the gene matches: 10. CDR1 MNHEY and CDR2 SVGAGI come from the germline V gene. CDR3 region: CASSTNTGASSPLHF. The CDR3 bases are TGTGCCAGCAGTACCAACACAGGGGCGAGTTCACCCCTCCACTTT.

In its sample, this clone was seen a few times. The CDR3 sequence is CASSPVPGDTQYF. The CDR3 DNA is TGTGCCAGCAGTCCGGTCCCCGGGGATACGCAGTATTTT. The chain joins TRBV6-5 to TRBJ2-3; D is unresolved. Trimming cost V 5 bases and J 6 bases, with 12 bases left between them. The germline CDR1 and CDR2 sequences are MNHEY and SVGAGI. This CDR3 has 13 amino acids.

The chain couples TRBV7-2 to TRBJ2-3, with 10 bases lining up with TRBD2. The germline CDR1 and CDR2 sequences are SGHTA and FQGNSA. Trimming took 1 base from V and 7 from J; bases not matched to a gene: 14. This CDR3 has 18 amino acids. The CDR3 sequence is CASSLETRSSGRFHTQYF. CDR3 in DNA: TGTGCCAGCAGCTTAGAGACCCGGAGTAGCGGGAGGTTCCATACGCAGTATTTT.

CDR3 sequence (DNA): TGTGCCAGCAGCCTGGACAGGAACACTGAAGCTTTCTTT. It translates to CASSLDRNTEAFF. The chain has TRBV11-2 and TRBJ1-1; tentatively, D is TRBD1 (6 bases). The CDR3 length is 13 residues. Germline lookup yields CDR1 SGHAT and CDR2 FQNNGV. Trimming left V 5 bases short and J 1 base short, with 8 bases between.

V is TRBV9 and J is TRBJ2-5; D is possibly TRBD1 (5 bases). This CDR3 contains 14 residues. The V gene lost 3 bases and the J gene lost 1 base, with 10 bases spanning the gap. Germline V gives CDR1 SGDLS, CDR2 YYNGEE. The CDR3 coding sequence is TGTGCCAGCAGCGAGGGGCCTTTCCAAGAGACCCAGTACTTC. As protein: CASSEGPFQETQYF.

The chain's CDR3 is CASYPSGGGTGTDTQYF. CDR3 nucleotides: TGTGCCAGCTATCCTAGCGGGGGGGGGACTGGCACAGATACGCAGTATTTT. The chain uses TRBV2 and TRBJ2-3, with 12 bases matching TRBD2. The CDR3 is made up of 17 amino acids. J lost 1 base, V lost 8 bases, and 10 bases had no gene match. Germline V gene sequence: CDR1 SNHLY, CDR2 FYNNEI.

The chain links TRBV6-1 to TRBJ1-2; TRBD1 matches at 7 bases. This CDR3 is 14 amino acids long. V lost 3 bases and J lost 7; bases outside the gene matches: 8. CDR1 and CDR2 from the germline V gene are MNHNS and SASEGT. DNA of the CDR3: TGTGCCAGCAGTGACGCCGACAGGGTGGGTGGCTACACCTTC. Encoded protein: CASSDADRVGGYTF.

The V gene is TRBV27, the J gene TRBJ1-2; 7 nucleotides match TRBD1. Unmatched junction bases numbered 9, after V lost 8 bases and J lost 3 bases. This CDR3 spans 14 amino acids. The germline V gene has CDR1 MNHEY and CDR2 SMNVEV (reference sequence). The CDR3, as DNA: TGTGCCAGCGGACCAAGGGGGCTCCACTATGGCTACACCTTC. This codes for CASGPRGLHYGYTF.

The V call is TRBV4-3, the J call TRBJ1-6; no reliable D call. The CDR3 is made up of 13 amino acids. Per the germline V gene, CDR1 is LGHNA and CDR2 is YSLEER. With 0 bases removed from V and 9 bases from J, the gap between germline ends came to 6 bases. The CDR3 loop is CASSQDRASPLHF. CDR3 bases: TGCGCCAGCAGCCAAGATCGAGCTTCACCCCTCCACTTT.

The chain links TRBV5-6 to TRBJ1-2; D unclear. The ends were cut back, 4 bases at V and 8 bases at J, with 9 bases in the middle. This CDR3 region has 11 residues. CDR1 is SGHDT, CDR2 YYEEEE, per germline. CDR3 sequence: CASSAEEGYTF. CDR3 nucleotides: TGTGCCAGCAGCGCAGAGGAGGGCTACACCTTC. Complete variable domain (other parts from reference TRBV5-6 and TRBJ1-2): DAGVTQSPTHLIKTRGQQVTLRCSPKSGHDTVSWYQQALGQGPQFIFQYYEEEERQRGNFPDRFSGHQFPNYSSELNVNALLLGDSALYLCASSAEEGYTFGSGTRLTVV.

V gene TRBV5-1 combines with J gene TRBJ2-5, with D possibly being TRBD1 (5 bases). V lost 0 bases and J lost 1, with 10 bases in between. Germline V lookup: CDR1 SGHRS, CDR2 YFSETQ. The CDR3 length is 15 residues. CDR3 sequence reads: CASSLAQGFQETQYF. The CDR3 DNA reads TGCGCCAGCAGCTTGGCCCAGGGCTTCCAAGAGACCCAGTACTTC. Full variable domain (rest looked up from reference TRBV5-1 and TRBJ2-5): KAGVTQTPRYLIKTRGQQVTLSCSPISGHRSVSWYQQTPGQGLQFLFEYFSETQRNKGNFPGRFSGRQFSNSRSEMNVSTLELGDSALYLCASSLAQGFQETQYFGPGTRLLVL.

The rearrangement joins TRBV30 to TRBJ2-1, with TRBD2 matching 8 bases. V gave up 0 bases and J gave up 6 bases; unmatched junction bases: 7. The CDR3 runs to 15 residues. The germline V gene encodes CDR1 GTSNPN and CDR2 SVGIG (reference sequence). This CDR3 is CAWSVLAGGGNEQFF. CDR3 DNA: TGTGCCTGGAGTGTCTTGGCGGGGGGCGGCAATGAGCAGTTCTTC.

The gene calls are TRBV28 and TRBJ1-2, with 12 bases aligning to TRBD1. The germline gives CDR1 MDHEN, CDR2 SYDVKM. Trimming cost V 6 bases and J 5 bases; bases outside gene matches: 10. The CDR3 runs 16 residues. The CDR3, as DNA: TGTGCCAGCAGACCTCCGGGACAGGGGGCGATGTATGGCTACACCTTC. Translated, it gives CASRPPGQGAMYGYTF.

CDR3 loop: CASSQLRNTEAFF. The CDR3 coding sequence is TGTGCCAGCAGCCAACTTAGGAACACTGAAGCTTTCTTT. V gene TRBV14 combines with J gene TRBJ1-1; D is ambiguous. This CDR3 has 13 amino acids. Per germline, CDR1 SGHDN and CDR2 FVKESK. Trimming shortened V by 2 bases and J by 1 base, and 5 bases separated the two germline ends.

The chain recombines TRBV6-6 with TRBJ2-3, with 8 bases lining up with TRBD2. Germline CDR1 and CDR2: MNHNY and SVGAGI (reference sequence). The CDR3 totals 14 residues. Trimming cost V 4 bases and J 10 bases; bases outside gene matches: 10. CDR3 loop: CASSSRTSGEAQYF. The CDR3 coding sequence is TGTGCCAGCAGTTCACGAACTAGCGGTGAGGCGCAGTATTTT.